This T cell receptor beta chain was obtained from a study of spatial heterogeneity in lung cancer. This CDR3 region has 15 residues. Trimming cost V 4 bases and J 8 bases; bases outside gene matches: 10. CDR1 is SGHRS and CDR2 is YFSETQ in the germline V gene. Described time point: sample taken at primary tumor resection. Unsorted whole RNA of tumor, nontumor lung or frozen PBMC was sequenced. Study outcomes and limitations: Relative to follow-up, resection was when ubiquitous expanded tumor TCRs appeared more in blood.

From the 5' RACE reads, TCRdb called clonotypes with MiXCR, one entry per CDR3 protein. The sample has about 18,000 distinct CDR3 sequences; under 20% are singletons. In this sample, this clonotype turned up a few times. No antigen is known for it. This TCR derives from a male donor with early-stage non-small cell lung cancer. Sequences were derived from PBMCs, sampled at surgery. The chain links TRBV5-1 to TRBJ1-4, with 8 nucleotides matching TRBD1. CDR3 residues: CASSPTGDLLEKLFF. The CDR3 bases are TGCGCCAGCAGCCCGACAGGGGATTTATTGGAAAAACTGTTTTTT.